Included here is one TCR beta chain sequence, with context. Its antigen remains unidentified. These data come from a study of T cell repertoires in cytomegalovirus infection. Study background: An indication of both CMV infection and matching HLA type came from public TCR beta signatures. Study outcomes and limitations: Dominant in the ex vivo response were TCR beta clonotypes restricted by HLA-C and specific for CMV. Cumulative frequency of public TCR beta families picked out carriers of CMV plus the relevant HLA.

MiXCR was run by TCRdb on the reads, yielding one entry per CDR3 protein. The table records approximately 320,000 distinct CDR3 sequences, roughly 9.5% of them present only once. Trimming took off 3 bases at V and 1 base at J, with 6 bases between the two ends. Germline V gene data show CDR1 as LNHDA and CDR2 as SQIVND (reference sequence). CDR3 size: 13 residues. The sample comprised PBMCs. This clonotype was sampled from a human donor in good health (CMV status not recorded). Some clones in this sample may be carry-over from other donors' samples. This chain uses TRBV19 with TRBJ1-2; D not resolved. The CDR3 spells CASSIVDNYGYTF. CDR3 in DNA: TGTGCCAGTAGTATTGTTGATAACTATGGCTACACCTTC.